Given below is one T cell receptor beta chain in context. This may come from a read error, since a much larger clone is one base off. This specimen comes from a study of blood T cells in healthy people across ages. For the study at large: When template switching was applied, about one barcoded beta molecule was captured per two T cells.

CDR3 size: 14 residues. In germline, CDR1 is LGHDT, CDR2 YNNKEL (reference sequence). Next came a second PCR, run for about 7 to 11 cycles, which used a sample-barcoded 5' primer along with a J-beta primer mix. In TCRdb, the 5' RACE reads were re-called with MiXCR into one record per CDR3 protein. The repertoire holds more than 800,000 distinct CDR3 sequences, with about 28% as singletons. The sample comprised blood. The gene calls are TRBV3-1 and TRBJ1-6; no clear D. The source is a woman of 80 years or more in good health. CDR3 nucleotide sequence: TGTGCCAGCTCGGGGTACGGAAGGGCTTCACCCCCCCACTTT. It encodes CASSGYGRASPPHF.